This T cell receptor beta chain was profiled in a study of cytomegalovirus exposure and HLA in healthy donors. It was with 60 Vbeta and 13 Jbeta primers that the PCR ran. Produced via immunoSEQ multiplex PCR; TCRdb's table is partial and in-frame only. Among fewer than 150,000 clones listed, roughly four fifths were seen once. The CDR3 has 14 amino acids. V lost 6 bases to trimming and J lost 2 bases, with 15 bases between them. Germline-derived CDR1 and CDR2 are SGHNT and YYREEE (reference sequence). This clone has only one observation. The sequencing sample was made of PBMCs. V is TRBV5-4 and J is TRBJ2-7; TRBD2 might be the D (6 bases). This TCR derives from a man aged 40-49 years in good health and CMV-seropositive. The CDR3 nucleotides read TGTGCCAGCACCACCAAGGAGGGGACCTACGAGCAGTACTTC. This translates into CASTTKEGTYEQYF.